The 29 T cell receptor beta chains below were found in one sample sequenced in a study of T cell repertoires in cytomegalovirus infection. Antigen specificity for these receptors is unknown. TCRdb fed the reads into MiXCR, producing one record per CDR3 protein. The profile covers around 300,000 distinct CDR3 sequences, with about 25% appearing a single time and less than 15% taken by the ten largest. This specimen consisted of cultured PBMCs, obtained from culture after CMV antigen stimulation. Receptor source: a human donor in good health (CMV status not recorded). Some clones in this sample may be carry-over from other donors' samples.

The chain has TRBV19 and TRBJ1-5, with 8 bases matching TRBD1. There are 16 residues in the CDR3. V shed 5 bases, J shed 1 base, and the junction held 7 bases outside the gene matches. Germline assignment: CDR1 LNHDA and CDR2 SQIVND (reference sequence). CDR3 in amino acids: CASSAGTGVSNQPQHF. The CDR3 nucleotides read TGTGCCAGTAGTGCAGGGACAGGAGTAAGCAATCAGCCCCAGCATTTT.

The J gene is TRBJ2-1, the V gene TRBV11-1; no clear D. CDR1 SGHAT and CDR2 FQDESV come from the germline V gene (reference sequence). V lost 0 bases, J lost 9 bases, and 9 bases lay in between. The CDR3 contains 13 residues. CDR3 amino acids: CASSLARWGEQFF. The DNA of the CDR3 is TGTGCCAGCAGCTTAGCGCGTTGGGGTGAGCAGTTCTTC.

This clonotype was seen more than once but under ten times. V is TRBV7-9 and J is TRBJ1-1; D is unresolved. Germline assignment: CDR1 SEHNR and CDR2 FQNEAQ (reference sequence). The CDR3 covers 15 residues. V lost 1 base and J lost 6, with 15 bases in between. The CDR3 reads CASSLGGRGFAEAFF. The CDR3 nucleotides read TGTGCCAGCAGCTTAGGAGGTAGAGGGTTCGCTGAAGCTTTCTTT.

This clonotype was observed a few times. The J gene is TRBJ2-1, the V gene TRBV7-8, with 9 nucleotides matching TRBD2. V was pared by 5 bases and J by 13 bases, with 15 bases of the junction left unmatched. CDR3 size: 15 residues. Germline-derived CDR1 and CDR2 are SGHVS and FQNEAQ. The CDR3 reads CASSIRGGREIHQFF. Written as DNA, the CDR3 is TGTGCCAGCAGCATACGGGGCGGGAGGGAGATACACCAGTTCTTC.

The rearrangement links TRBV7-2 to TRBJ1-4, with a weak D call TRBD1 (6 bases). The CDR3 length is 14 residues. Trimming pared 4 bases from V and 8 bases from J, leaving 14 bases between. Germline-derived CDR1 and CDR2 are SGHTA and FQGNSA. The CDR3 DNA reads TGTGCCAGCAGCTCAGGGGCGGGGTTCGAAAAACTGTTTTTT. Its translation is CASSSGAGFEKLFF.

This chain links TRBV5-1 with TRBJ2-3; possibly TRBD1 or TRBD2 for D (5 bases each). The V end lost 0 bases, the J end lost 2 bases, and 10 bases lay between the germline ends. The CDR3 spans 15 residues. Germline CDR1 is SGHRS and CDR2 is YFSETQ. The CDR3: CASSLEGPPTDTQYF. The CDR3, as DNA: TGCGCCAGCAGCTTGGAGGGACCCCCCACAGATACGCAGTATTTT. The variable domain in full, with the rest retrieved from reference TRBV5-1 and TRBJ2-3, is KAGVTQTPRYLIKTRGQQVTLSCSPISGHRSVSWYQQTPGQGLQFLFEYFSETQRNKGNFPGRFSGRQFSNSRSEMNVSTLELGDSALYLCASSLEGPPTDTQYFGPGTRLTVL.

The chain employs TRBV2 and TRBJ2-5, with D possibly being TRBD2 (5 bases). This CDR3 is built from 14 residues. Germline CDR1 reads SNHLY; CDR2 reads FYNNEI. V lost 0 bases and J 2 bases, leaving 7 bases between the germline ends. As DNA, the CDR3 is TGTGCCAGCAGTGAAGCGAGCGGTCAAGAGACCCAGTACTTC. Protein product: CASSEASGQETQYF.

This clonotype was seen a handful of times. The V call is TRBV7-8, the J call TRBJ1-6; possibly TRBD1 for D (5 bases). Deletions cut 2 bases from V and 6 bases from J, with 14 bases between. The CDR3 extends over 16 amino acids. Looked up from germline, CDR1 is SGHVS and CDR2 is FQNEAQ. CDR3 DNA: TGTGCCAGCAGCTTAATATCGGGGGTTGGTAATTCACCCCTCCACTTT. Residues: CASSLISGVGNSPLHF.

The V gene is TRBV6-2 or TRBV6-3, the J gene TRBJ2-3, with 14 positions matching TRBD2. The CDR3 consists of 16 residues. Unmatched junction bases numbered 7, after V lost 6 bases and J lost 5 bases. Per the germline V gene, CDR1 is MNHEY and CDR2 is SVGEGT. CDR3 DNA sequence: TGTGCCAGCAGAAGTGGGACTAGCGGGAGTGGAGATACGCAGTATTTT. It encodes CASRSGTSGSGDTQYF.

This clonotype was observed at least ten times. V gene TRBV7-2 combines with J gene TRBJ1-2; tentative D call: TRBD1 (6 bases). The CDR3 has 16 amino acids. CDR1 and CDR2 (germline): SGHTA, FQGNSA. V shed 5 bases and J shed 3 bases, with 19 bases lying between them. The CDR3 loop is CASSPMGGGAYYGYTF. In DNA form, the CDR3 reads TGTGCCAGCAGCCCAATGGGGGGGGGCGCGTACTATGGCTACACCTTC.

This sequence joins TRBV20-1 and TRBJ2-7; D not certain. The CDR3 is made up of 14 amino acids. Trimming stripped 6 bases from V and 3 bases from J, with 18 bases between. Germline V gene data show CDR1 as DFQATT and CDR2 as SNEGSKA (reference sequence). CDR3 residues: CSALRPSADYEQYF. The CDR3 DNA is TGCAGTGCCCTACGACCCTCTGCAGACTACGAGCAGTACTTC.

Ten or more counts support this clonotype. The chain carries TRBV7-6 and TRBJ2-1; TRBD1 matches at 9 bases. Germline V gene data show CDR1 as SGHVS and CDR2 as FNYEAQ. V dropped 2 bases and J dropped 7; count of bases not matched to a gene: 9. The CDR3 runs 16 residues. The CDR3 is CASSLTGGAGANEQFF. The DNA for the CDR3 is TGTGCCAGCAGCTTAACAGGGGGCGCCGGGGCGAATGAGCAGTTCTTC.

DNA of the CDR3: TGTGCCAGCCACCCGTCCGCGGGGTATGGCTACACCTTC. Its translation: CASHPSAGYGYTF. The gene calls are TRBV2 and TRBJ1-2, with D unresolved. The germline V and J ends were trimmed by 8 bases and 5 bases, with 15 bases remaining between them. The CDR3 contains 13 residues. The germline V gene has CDR1 SNHLY and CDR2 FYNNEI.

This chain connects TRBV28 to TRBJ1-2; weak D call: TRBD1 (6 bases). This CDR3 contains 14 residues. The germline V and J ends were trimmed by 5 bases and 4 bases, with 14 bases remaining between them. Germline values: CDR1 MDHEN, CDR2 SYDVKM. The CDR3 spells CASSLHRTVYGYTF. Written as DNA, the CDR3 is TGTGCCAGCAGTCTCCATCGGACAGTCTATGGCTACACCTTC.

This clonotype was recorded a few times. This rearrangement joins TRBV4-1 to TRBJ2-1; D is possibly TRBD2 (5 bases). Trimming stripped 3 bases from V and 1 base from J, with 16 bases between. The CDR3 runs to 17 residues. Per germline, CDR1 MGHRA and CDR2 YSYEKL. The CDR3 is CASSQQLGSRSYNEQFF. DNA of the CDR3: TGCGCCAGCAGCCAGCAACTAGGGAGCAGATCCTACAATGAGCAGTTCTTC.

The chain combines TRBV20-1 with TRBJ1-1; the match to TRBD1 covers 7 bases. Germline CDR1 reads DFQATT; CDR2 reads SNEGSKA (reference sequence). The CDR3 covers 13 residues. V was pared by 6 bases and J by 0 bases, with 4 bases of the junction left unmatched. The chain's CDR3 is CSAGGTVNTEAFF. CDR3 nucleotides: TGCAGTGCAGGCGGGACAGTGAACACTGAAGCTTTCTTT.

This clonotype has a count of ten or more. J is TRBJ1-1 and V is TRBV5-1; 9 bases line up with TRBD1. V lost 3 bases to trimming and J lost 0 bases; unmatched junction nucleotides: 9. Germline V gene data show CDR1 as SGHRS and CDR2 as YFSETQ. CDR3 size: 17 residues. The DNA of the CDR3 is TGCGCCAGCAGCTATGGGACAGGGACTGTAATGAACACTGAAGCTTTCTTT. As protein: CASSYGTGTVMNTEAFF.

This clonotype was found many times. This chain connects TRBV6-2 or TRBV6-3 to TRBJ2-2; 7 bases map to TRBD1. Germline V gene lookup returns CDR1 MNHEY and CDR2 SVGEGT. The CDR3 has 15 amino acids. V trimming: 8 bases; J trimming: 4 bases; junction bases outside the gene matches: 10. The CDR3 DNA reads as TGTGCCAGCGAAGAGGGACAGTTCAGCACCGGGGAGCTGTTTTTT. Translation gives CASEEGQFSTGELFF.

This sequence joins TRBV6-2 or TRBV6-3 and TRBJ2-3; 11 bases match TRBD2. This CDR3 is built from 18 residues. V shed 5 bases and J 2 bases; nucleotides not matched to a gene: 12. Germline values: CDR1 MNHEY, CDR2 SVGEGT. CDR3 nucleotides: TGTGCCAGCAGTCCTTCACCCGGACTAGCGGGTTCCACAGATACGCAGTATTTT. Translated: CASSPSPGLAGSTDTQYF.

The chain employs TRBV10-3 and TRBJ2-4; no reliable D call. Germline CDR1 is ENHRY and CDR2 is SYGVKD. The length of the CDR3 is 10 residues. With 8 bases removed from V and 15 bases from J, the gap between germline ends came to 14 bases. The CDR3 DNA reads as TGTGCCATCGGACGCGAGCATCTGTACTTC. This codes for CAIGREHLYF.

The rearrangement uses TRBV13 and TRBJ2-7, with 11 nucleotides matching TRBD2. The V gene's germline CDR1 is PRHDT and CDR2 FYEKMQ (reference sequence). The length of the CDR3 is 15 residues. The V segment lost 1 base and the J segment 2 bases; nucleotides outside the gene matches: 1. The CDR3 region has the DNA TGTGCCAGCAGCTTAGCACTAGCGGGAGCCTACGAGCAGTACTTC. Protein: CASSLALAGAYEQYF.

In its sample, this clonotype was seen a few times. DNA of the CDR3: TGTGCCAGCTCACCAGGGACAGGGGTTCTCCCTGAGCAGTTCTTC. This encodes CASSPGTGVLPEQFF. The chain recombines TRBV18 with TRBJ2-1, with 10 bases that match TRBD1. The V segment lost 2 bases and the J segment 9 bases; nucleotides outside the gene matches: 7. Germline V gene data show CDR1 as KGHSH and CDR2 as LQKENI. The CDR3 is 15 residues long.

In this sample, this clonotype turned up a few times. V gene TRBV4-3 combines with J gene TRBJ1-1; 8 bases match TRBD1. The CDR3 runs 15 residues. The germline gives CDR1 LGHNA, CDR2 YSLEER. V shed 7 bases and J 3 bases; nucleotides not matched to a gene: 10. In nucleotides, the CDR3 is TGCGCCAGCACCGCCGGGCGGGGACAGGACACTGAAGCTTTCTTT. This sequence encodes CASTAGRGQDTEAFF.

This clonotype was seen repeatedly, ten times or more. The V gene is TRBV7-2, the J gene TRBJ2-5; 7 bases fit TRBD2. Per the germline V gene, CDR1 is SGHTA and CDR2 is FQGNSA. J lost 4 bases, V lost 1 base, and 9 bases had no gene match. The CDR3 length is 16 residues. For the CDR3, the DNA is TGTGCCAGCAGCTTAGTAGGGGCGGGAGTAACAGAGACCCAGTACTTC. The encoded protein is CASSLVGAGVTETQYF.

This clonotype was seen a handful of times. The V and J genes are TRBV7-2 and TRBJ2-2; the D is unclear. Trimming pared 0 bases from V and 0 bases from J, leaving 8 bases between. This CDR3 comprises 16 residues. Germline CDR1 is SGHTA and CDR2 is FQGNSA. The CDR3 is CASSLAGRPNTGELFF. Here the CDR3 DNA reads TGTGCCAGCAGCTTAGCTGGGCGGCCGAACACCGGGGAGCTGTTTTTT.

V usage is TRBV20-1 and J usage is TRBJ2-1, with 7 bases that match TRBD2. The CDR3 is 14 amino acids. Trimming took 5 bases from V and 9 from J; bases not matched to a gene: 13. CDR1 DFQATT and CDR2 SNEGSKA come from the germline V gene (reference sequence). Here the CDR3 DNA reads TGCAGTGCTTGCCGGGAGGCGGGAGCTTTTGAGCAGTTCTTC. This gives the protein CSACREAGAFEQFF.

This clonotype showed up just a few times. The chain is built from TRBV6-2 or TRBV6-3 and TRBJ2-5; 7 nucleotides line up with TRBD2. The CDR3 has 16 amino acids. CDR1 is MNHEY, CDR2 SVGEGT, per germline. V shed 2 bases, J shed 1 base, and the junction held 7 bases outside the gene matches. CDR3 sequence reads: CASSYGIAGRQETQYF. CDR3 nucleotides: TGTGCCAGCAGTTACGGGATAGCGGGCCGCCAAGAGACCCAGTACTTC.

The V call is TRBV7-9, the J call TRBJ2-3, with 13 bases aligning to TRBD2. V gave up 4 bases and J gave up 0 bases; unmatched junction bases: 4. CDR1 is SEHNR and CDR2 is FQNEAQ in the germline V gene (reference sequence). CDR3 length: 17 amino acids. CDR3 in amino acids: CASSSLLAGGSTDTQYF. The CDR3 coding sequence is TGTGCCAGCAGCTCACTACTAGCGGGAGGGAGCACAGATACGCAGTATTTT.

This clonotype was counted between two and nine times. The chain is built from TRBV30 and TRBJ2-7, with D uncertain. This CDR3 spans 12 amino acids. The ends were cut back, 2 bases at V and 7 bases at J, with 12 bases in the middle. Germline V CDR1 and CDR2: GTSNPN, SVGIG (reference sequence). CDR3 in amino acids: CAWSLQSREQYF. As DNA, the CDR3 is TGTGCCTGGAGTCTTCAGTCCCGAGAGCAGTACTTC.